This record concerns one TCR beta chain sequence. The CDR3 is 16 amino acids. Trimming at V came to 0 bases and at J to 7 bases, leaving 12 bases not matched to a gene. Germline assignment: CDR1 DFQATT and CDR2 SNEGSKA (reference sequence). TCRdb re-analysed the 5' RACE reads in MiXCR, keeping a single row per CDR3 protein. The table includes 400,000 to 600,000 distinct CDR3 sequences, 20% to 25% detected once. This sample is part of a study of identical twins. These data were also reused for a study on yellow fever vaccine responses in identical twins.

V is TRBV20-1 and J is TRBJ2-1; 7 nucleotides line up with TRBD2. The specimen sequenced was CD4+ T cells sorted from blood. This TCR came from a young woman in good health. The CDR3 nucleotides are TGCAGTGCTAGAGATCCTATAGGACTAGGAGGTAATGAGCAGTTCTTC. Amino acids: CSARDPIGLGGNEQFF.